The present TCR beta chain was sequenced within a study of blood T cell repertoires in COVID-19. Study-level information: Spain, Italy and the United States supplied samples that represented acute and convalescent COVID-19. Sample material is recorded as cDNA or gDNA derived from T cells, B-cell-depleted T cells, or PBMCs.

The CDR3 is made up of 16 amino acids. Germline loops: CDR1 SGHRS, CDR2 YFSETQ. The V and J ends lost 4 bases and 4 bases, in that order; junction bases with no gene match: 10. The authors' processing: Quantification of nucleated cells was approximated via reference gene primer amplification. TCRdb's table, derived via immunoSEQ multiplex PCR, lists solely in-frame clones and lacks some. V, J and clone size derive from that table, while D and trimming were established from the DNA sequence. The sample lists under 130,000 clones, roughly 90% occurring once. Sequencing used peripheral blood. This sequence was found in a woman at least 80 years old in a cohort sampled during active COVID-19. V gene TRBV5-1 combines with J gene TRBJ2-3; 9 bases line up with TRBD1. The CDR3 region is CASSPQGAAGADTQYF. The CDR3 DNA reads TGCGCCAGCAGCCCACAGGGGGCCGCGGGGGCAGATACGCAGTATTTT.